These 22 T cell receptor beta chains were all obtained from the same sample, sequenced in a study of identical twins. TCRdb independently ran MiXCR on the 5' RACE reads; one entry per CDR3 protein. The table includes under 250,000 distinct CDR3 sequences, about 7.5% detected once. These data also formed part of another study, on yellow fever vaccine responses in identical twins.

Sequencing was carried out using CD8+ T cells sorted from blood. These receptors originate from a woman aged 18-29 years in good health.

This clonotype was seen more than once but under ten times. This sequence joins TRBV4-1 and TRBJ2-7; D might be TRBD1 (6 bases). The length of the CDR3 is 14 residues. Looked up from germline, CDR1 is MGHRA and CDR2 is YSYEKL. The V end lost 2 bases, the J end lost 3 bases, and 11 bases lay between the germline ends. DNA of the CDR3: TGCGCCAGCAGCCAAAGAACAGGGTTCTACGAGCAGTACTTC. As protein: CASSQRTGFYEQYF.

This clonotype was seen many times. The chain employs TRBV10-1 and TRBJ2-3; a weak D match, TRBD1 (5 bases). CDR3 size: 12 residues. CDR1 WNHNN and CDR2 SYGVQD come from the germline V gene (reference sequence). Between the trimmed V and J ends, which lost 5 bases and 4 bases, there was a span of 7 bases. CDR3 bases: TGCGCCAGCAGTCAGGGTCCAGATACGCAGTATTTT. It codes for CASSQGPDTQYF.

This clonotype was picked up a small number of times. This chain connects TRBV29-1 to TRBJ2-1; 8 bases are a match to TRBD2. The V segment lost 4 bases and the J segment 3 bases; nucleotides outside the gene matches: 5. Germline CDR1 SQVTM, CDR2 ANQGSEA. The CDR3 has 14 residues. The CDR3 is CSVAGGFLYNEQFF. The CDR3 coding sequence is TGCAGCGTTGCGGGAGGGTTCCTCTACAATGAGCAGTTCTTC.

V is TRBV20-1 and J is TRBJ2-3; D gene uncertain. Deletions cut 3 bases from V and 2 bases from J, with 3 bases between. The length of the CDR3 is 11 residues. CDR1 and CDR2 (germline): DFQATT, SNEGSKA (reference sequence). CDR3 sequence reads: CSARDTDTQYF. Written as DNA, the CDR3 is TGCAGTGCTAGGGACACAGATACGCAGTATTTT.

Ten or more counts support this clonotype. J is TRBJ2-1 and V is TRBV28; 9 positions match TRBD1. This CDR3 region has 15 residues. Trimming at V came to 8 bases and at J to 7 bases, leaving 12 bases not matched to a gene. Looked up from germline, CDR1 is MDHEN and CDR2 is SYDVKM. The CDR3 bases are TGTGCCAGCGAGGCCGGGACAGGGAAGATTAATGAGCAGTTCTTC. Its translation is CASEAGTGKINEQFF.

This clonotype turned up a few times. This chain uses TRBV7-9 with TRBJ2-1, with 8 bases that match TRBD1. The germline V gene has CDR1 SEHNR and CDR2 FQNEAQ (reference sequence). V lost 11 bases to trimming and J lost 5 bases; unmatched junction nucleotides: 5. There are 12 residues in the CDR3. CDR3 loop: CAGRTGNNEQFF. CDR3 nucleotide sequence: TGTGCCGGAAGGACAGGGAACAATGAGCAGTTCTTC.

This clonotype was observed many times. The chain joins TRBV20-1 to TRBJ2-7; D may be TRBD1 or TRBD2 (5 bases each). Germline assignment: CDR1 DFQATT and CDR2 SNEGSKA (reference sequence). This CDR3 region has 15 residues. The V and J ends lost 0 bases and 3 bases respectively, with 15 bases between them. The CDR3 here is CSARDPEGSFYEQYV. In nucleotides, the CDR3 is TGCAGTGCTAGAGACCCCGAGGGGTCCTTCTACGAGCAGTACGTC.

This clonotype was detected many times. The chain employs TRBV24-1 and TRBJ2-1, with 7 nucleotides matching TRBD1. This CDR3 is built from 13 residues. J lost 4 bases, V lost 9 bases, and 5 bases had no gene match. Germline V gene data show CDR1 as KGHDR and CDR2 as SFDVKD. This CDR3 reads CATGTALYNEQFF. DNA for the CDR3: TGTGCCACCGGGACAGCTTTATACAATGAGCAGTTCTTC.

There are many counts of this clonotype. The gene calls are TRBV20-1 and TRBJ1-6; D might be TRBD1 (5 bases). The V and J ends lost 0 bases and 9 bases respectively, with 15 bases between them. Germline V gene sequence: CDR1 DFQATT, CDR2 SNEGSKA (reference sequence). The CDR3 covers 15 residues. CDR3 sequence: CSARDSGQGGSPLHF. For the CDR3, the DNA is TGCAGTGCTAGAGATAGCGGTCAGGGTGGTTCACCCCTCCACTTT.

This clonotype was found a few times. This chain joins TRBV2 and TRBJ1-1; no firm D call. The length of the CDR3 is 10 residues. The V gene lost 6 bases and the J gene lost 6 bases, with 5 bases spanning the gap. CDR1 SNHLY and CDR2 FYNNEI come from the germline V gene. CDR3: CASSGAEAFF. The DNA for the CDR3 is TGTGCCAGCAGCGGGGCTGAAGCTTTCTTT.

This clonotype was observed a handful of times. The chain links TRBV10-3 to TRBJ2-1; 8 bases match TRBD2. Unmatched junction bases numbered 2, after V lost 3 bases and J lost 1 base. Germline CDR1 ENHRY, CDR2 SYGVKD. The CDR3 is 15 residues long. This CDR3 reads CAISESGGSYNEQFF. DNA of the CDR3: TGTGCCATCAGTGAAAGCGGGGGTTCCTACAATGAGCAGTTCTTC.

The chain links TRBV7-7 to TRBJ2-2; D gene unclear. The CDR3 has 18 amino acids. With 1 base removed from V and 0 bases from J, the gap between germline ends came to 15 bases. Germline V gene data show CDR1 as SSHAT and CDR2 as FNYEAQ (reference sequence). CDR3 nucleotides: TGTGCCAGCAGCTTAGGGGTACGACCAGGACCGAACACCGGGGAGCTGTTTTTT. This encodes CASSLGVRPGPNTGELFF.

In this sample, this clonotype turned up a few times. The chain combines TRBV5-6 with TRBJ2-7; tentative D call: TRBD2 (5 bases). This CDR3 comprises 12 residues. Germline CDR1 and CDR2: SGHDT and YYEEEE. V was trimmed by 7 bases and J by 0 bases, leaving 8 bases between them. Written as DNA, the CDR3 is TGTGCCAGCCGGGGAATCTCCTACGAGCAGTACTTC. Translating gives CASRGISYEQYF.

V is TRBV20-1 and J is TRBJ2-7; possibly TRBD1 for D (6 bases). The germline V gene encodes CDR1 DFQATT and CDR2 SNEGSKA (reference sequence). The V end was cut by 0 bases, the J end by 2 bases, with 14 bases between. CDR3 size: 15 residues. The CDR3 DNA is TGCAGTGCTAGAGAGTCTTCAGGGGCCACCTACGAGCAGTACGTC. Its protein product is CSARESSGATYEQYV.

This clonotype was found many times. CDR3 loop: CASNNNEQFF. In DNA form, the CDR3 reads TGTGCCAGCAACAACAATGAGCAGTTCTTC. V usage is TRBV5-5 and J usage is TRBJ2-1, with no clear D. V was clipped by 6 bases and J by 5 bases, with 3 bases between them. In germline, CDR1 is SGHKS, CDR2 YYEKEE (reference sequence). CDR3 size: 10 residues. The whole variable domain, filled in from reference TRBV5-5 and TRBJ2-1, reads DAGVTQSPTHLIKTRGQQVTLRCSPISGHKSVSWYQQVLGQGPQFIFQYYEKEERGRGNFPDRFSARQFPNYSSELNVNALLLGDSALYLCASNNNEQFFGPGTRLTVL.

This chain uses TRBV6-1 with TRBJ2-1, with 10 positions matching TRBD2. CDR1 MNHNS and CDR2 SASEGT come from the germline V gene. The CDR3 is 15 amino acids. V lost 5 bases and J lost 0; bases outside the gene matches: 1. CDR3 amino acids: CASSRTSGSYNEQFF. The CDR3 DNA reads as TGTGCCAGCAGTCGGACTAGCGGCTCCTACAATGAGCAGTTCTTC.

The chain employs TRBV2 and TRBJ2-7; D gene unclear. Trimming shortened V by 4 bases and J by 5 bases, and 12 bases separated the two germline ends. The CDR3 runs to 13 residues. Germline V gene sequence: CDR1 SNHLY, CDR2 FYNNEI. The DNA for the CDR3 is TGTGCCAGCAGTGCTAGGAAGGGTCACGAGCAGTACTTC. Protein sequence: CASSARKGHEQYF.

This clonotype has only a few counts. J is TRBJ1-1 and V is TRBV20-1, with 8 positions matching TRBD1. The J segment lost 4 bases and the V segment lost 2 bases, leaving 6 bases of the junction unmatched. Looked up from germline, CDR1 is DFQATT and CDR2 is SNEGSKA (reference sequence). The CDR3 has 14 residues. The CDR3 protein is CSARPRTGGTEAFF. DNA for the CDR3: TGCAGTGCTAGACCCCGAACAGGGGGCACTGAAGCTTTCTTT.

V gene TRBV27 combines with J gene TRBJ1-2, with a weak D call TRBD1 (5 bases). Germline CDR1 is MNHEY and CDR2 is SMNVEV (reference sequence). Trimming took 4 bases from V and 6 from J, leaving 12 bases between them. The CDR3 is made up of 13 amino acids. This CDR3 is CASSSRLGDGYTF. Written as DNA, the CDR3 is TGTGCCAGCAGTTCCCGATTGGGGGATGGCTACACCTTC.

V gene TRBV3-1 combines with J gene TRBJ2-7; D remains ambiguous. V was clipped by 1 base and J by 2 bases, with 9 bases between them. This CDR3 region has 14 residues. Germline assignment: CDR1 LGHDT and CDR2 YNNKEL (reference sequence). Here the CDR3 DNA reads TGTGCCAGCAGCCAAGGGGTCAGAGCCTACGAGCAGTACGTC. Its protein is CASSQGVRAYEQYV.

The chain combines TRBV5-5 with TRBJ2-5; TRBD2 agrees at 7 bases. The length of the CDR3 is 16 residues. After removal of 1 base from V and 2 bases from J, the junction contained 8 bases not matched to a gene. CDR1 and CDR2 from the germline V gene are SGHKS and YYEKEE (reference sequence). The CDR3 loop reads CASSLSPQREQETQYF. CDR3 coding DNA: TGTGCCAGCAGCTTGAGTCCCCAGCGGGAACAAGAGACCCAGTACTTC.

There are many counts of this clonotype. The rearrangement uses TRBV12-3 or TRBV12-4 and TRBJ2-7, with a possible D match to TRBD2 (5 bases). Trimming shortened V by 4 bases and J by 5 bases, and 18 bases separated the two germline ends. CDR3 length: 15 amino acids. This CDR3 reads CASSSLDFPLDEQYF. In DNA form, the CDR3 reads TGTGCCAGCAGTTCCTTGGACTTTCCTCTGGACGAGCAGTACTTC.